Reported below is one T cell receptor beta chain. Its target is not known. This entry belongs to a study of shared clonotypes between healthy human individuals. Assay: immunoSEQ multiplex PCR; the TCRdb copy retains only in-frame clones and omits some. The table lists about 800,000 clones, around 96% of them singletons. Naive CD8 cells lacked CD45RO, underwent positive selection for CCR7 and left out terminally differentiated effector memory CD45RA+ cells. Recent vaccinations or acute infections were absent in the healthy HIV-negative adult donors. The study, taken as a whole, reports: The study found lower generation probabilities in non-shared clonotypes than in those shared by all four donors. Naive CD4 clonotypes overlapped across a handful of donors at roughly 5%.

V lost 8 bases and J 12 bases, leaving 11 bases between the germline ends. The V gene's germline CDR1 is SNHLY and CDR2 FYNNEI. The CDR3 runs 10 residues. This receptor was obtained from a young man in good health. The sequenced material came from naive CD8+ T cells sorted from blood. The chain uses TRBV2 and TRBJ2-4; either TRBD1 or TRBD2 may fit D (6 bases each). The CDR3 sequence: CASRGRGQYF. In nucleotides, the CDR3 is TGTGCCAGCCGGGGGCGGGGTCAGTACTTC.